This T cell receptor (beta chain) was identified in a study of shared clonotypes between healthy human individuals. Trimming removed 4 bases at V and 2 bases at J, with 13 bases between. The germline V gene has CDR1 MNHNS and CDR2 SASEGT. CDR3 length equals 15 residues. Clones were sequenced by immunoSEQ multiplex PCR, and TCRdb holds only the in-frame ones, with some missing. The sample includes roughly 2.5 million clones, about 92% of them seen just once. The clonotype comes from a man younger than 30 in good health. Sequenced input: naive CD4+ T cells sorted from blood. Documented subset: CD45RA+ positively selected. J is TRBJ2-3 and V is TRBV6-1, with no clear D. DNA of the CDR3: TGTGCCAGCAGTGCGAGGTCGTCAGACACAGATACGCAGTATTTT. Its translation: CASSARSSDTDTQYF.